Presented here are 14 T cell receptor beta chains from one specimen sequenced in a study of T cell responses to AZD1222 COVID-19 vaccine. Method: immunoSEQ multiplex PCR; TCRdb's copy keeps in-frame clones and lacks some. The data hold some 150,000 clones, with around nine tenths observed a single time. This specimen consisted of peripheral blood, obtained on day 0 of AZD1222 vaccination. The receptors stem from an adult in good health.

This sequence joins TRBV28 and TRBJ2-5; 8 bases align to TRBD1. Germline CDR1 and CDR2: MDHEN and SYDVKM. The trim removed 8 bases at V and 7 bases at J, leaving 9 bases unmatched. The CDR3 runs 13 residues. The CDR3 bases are TGTGCCAGCCGGGACAGGAGTTTTGGGACCCAGTACTTC. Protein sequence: CASRDRSFGTQYF. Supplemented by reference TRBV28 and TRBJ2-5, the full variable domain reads DVKVTQSSRYLVKRTGEKVFLECVQDMDHENMFWYRQDPGLGLRLIYFSYDVKMKEKGDIPEGYSVSREKKERFSLILESASTNQTSMYLCASRDRSFGTQYFGPGTRLLVL.

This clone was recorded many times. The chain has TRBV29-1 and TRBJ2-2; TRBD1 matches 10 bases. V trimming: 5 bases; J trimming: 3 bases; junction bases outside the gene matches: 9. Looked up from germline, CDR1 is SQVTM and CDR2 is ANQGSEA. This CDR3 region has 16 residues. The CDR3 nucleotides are TGCAGCGTTAAACTAACCGGGACAGGGGACACCGGGGAGCTGTTTTTT. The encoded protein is CSVKLTGTGDTGELFF.

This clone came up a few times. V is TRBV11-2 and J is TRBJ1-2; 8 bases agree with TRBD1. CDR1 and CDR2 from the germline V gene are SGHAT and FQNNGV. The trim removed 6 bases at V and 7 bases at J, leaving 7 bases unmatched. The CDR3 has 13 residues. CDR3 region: CASSPNTGGGYTF. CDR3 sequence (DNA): TGTGCCAGCAGTCCTAATACAGGGGGTGGCTACACCTTC.

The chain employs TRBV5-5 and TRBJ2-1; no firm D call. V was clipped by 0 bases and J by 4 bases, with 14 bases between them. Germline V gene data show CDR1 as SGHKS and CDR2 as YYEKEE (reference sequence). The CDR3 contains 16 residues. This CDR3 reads CASSLVGNSPYNEQFF. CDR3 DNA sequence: TGTGCCAGCAGCTTGGTAGGGAATAGTCCATACAATGAGCAGTTCTTC.

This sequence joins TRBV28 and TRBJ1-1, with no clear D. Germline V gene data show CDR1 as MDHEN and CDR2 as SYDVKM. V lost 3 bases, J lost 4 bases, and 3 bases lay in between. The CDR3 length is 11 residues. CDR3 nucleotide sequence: TGTGCCAGCAGTTTTTCCACTGAAGCTTTCTTT. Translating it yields CASSFSTEAFF.

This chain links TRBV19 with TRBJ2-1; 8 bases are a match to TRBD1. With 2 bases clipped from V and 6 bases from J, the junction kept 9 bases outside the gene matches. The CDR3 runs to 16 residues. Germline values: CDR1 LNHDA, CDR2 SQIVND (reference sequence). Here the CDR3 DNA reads TGTGCCAGTAGTATATTTCTAGGACAGGGCTTCAATGAGCAGTTCTTC. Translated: CASSIFLGQGFNEQFF.

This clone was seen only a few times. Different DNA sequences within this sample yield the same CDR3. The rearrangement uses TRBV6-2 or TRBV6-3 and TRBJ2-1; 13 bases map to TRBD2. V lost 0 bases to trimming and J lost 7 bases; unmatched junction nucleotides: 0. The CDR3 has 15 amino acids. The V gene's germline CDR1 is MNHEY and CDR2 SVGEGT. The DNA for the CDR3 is TGTGCCAGCAGTTACTCACTAGCGGGAGGGAATGAGCAGTTCTTC. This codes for CASSYSLAGGNEQFF.

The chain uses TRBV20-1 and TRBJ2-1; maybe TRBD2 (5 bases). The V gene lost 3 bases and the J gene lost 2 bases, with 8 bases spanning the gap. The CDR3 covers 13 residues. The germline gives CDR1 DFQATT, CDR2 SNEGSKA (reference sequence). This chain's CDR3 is CSASPGTYNEQFF. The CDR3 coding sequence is TGCAGTGCTAGTCCGGGAACCTACAATGAGCAGTTCTTC.

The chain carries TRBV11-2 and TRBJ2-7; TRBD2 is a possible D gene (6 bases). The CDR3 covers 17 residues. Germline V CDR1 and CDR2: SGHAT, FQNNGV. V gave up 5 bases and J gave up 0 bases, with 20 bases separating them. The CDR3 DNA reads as TGTGCCAGCAGCCCGGGCGGGACGGGGCTACTCTCCTACGAGCAGTACTTC. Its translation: CASSPGGTGLLSYEQYF. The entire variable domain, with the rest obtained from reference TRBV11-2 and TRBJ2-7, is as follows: EAGVAQSPRYKIIEKRQSVAFWCNPISGHATLYWYQQILGQGPKLLIQFQNNGVVDDSQLPKDRFSAERLKGVDSTLKIQPAKLEDSAVYLCASSPGGTGLLSYEQYFGPGTRLTVT.

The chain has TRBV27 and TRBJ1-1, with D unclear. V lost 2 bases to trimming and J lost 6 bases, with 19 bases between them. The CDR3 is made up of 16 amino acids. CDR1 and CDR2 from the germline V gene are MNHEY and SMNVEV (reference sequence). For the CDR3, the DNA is TGTGCCAGCAGTTTAGGAACATCCTACCCCGGGGCTGAAGCTTTCTTT. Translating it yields CASSLGTSYPGAEAFF.

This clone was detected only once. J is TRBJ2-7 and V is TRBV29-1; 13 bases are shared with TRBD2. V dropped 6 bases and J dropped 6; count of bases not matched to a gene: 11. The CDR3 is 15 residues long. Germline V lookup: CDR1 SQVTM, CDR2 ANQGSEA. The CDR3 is CSVPGTSGKRAEQYF. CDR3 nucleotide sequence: TGCAGCGTCCCCGGGACTAGCGGGAAAAGAGCCGAGCAGTACTTC.

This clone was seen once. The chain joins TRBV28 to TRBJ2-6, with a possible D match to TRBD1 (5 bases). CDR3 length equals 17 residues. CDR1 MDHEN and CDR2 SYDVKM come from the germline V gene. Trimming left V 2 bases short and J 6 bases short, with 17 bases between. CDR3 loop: CASSLSSRQGAANVLTF. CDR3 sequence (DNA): TGTGCCAGCAGTTTAAGCTCGCGGCAGGGTGCGGCCAACGTCCTGACTTTC.

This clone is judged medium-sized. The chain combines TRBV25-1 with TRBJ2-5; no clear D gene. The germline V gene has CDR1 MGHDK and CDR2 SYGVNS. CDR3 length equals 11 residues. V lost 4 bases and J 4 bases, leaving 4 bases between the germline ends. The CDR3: CASSGIETQYF. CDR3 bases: TGTGCCAGCAGTGGGATAGAGACCCAGTACTTC.

The CDR3 DNA is TGTGCCAGCAGCAAAGAGTTCAGGGGGAAGCCCTACAATGAGCAGTTCTTC. It encodes CASSKEFRGKPYNEQFF. The chain joins TRBV21-1 to TRBJ2-1; TRBD1 is taken as the D call from the table, unchecked against the DNA. TRBV21-1 is a pseudogene. The CDR3 runs 17 residues.